Presented here are 9 T cell receptor beta chains from one specimen sequenced in a study of T cells in localized non-small cell lung cancer. TCRdb's table, derived via immunoSEQ multiplex PCR, lists solely in-frame clones and lacks some. This table has about a thousand clones, about 20% appearing once. Source: lung tumor tissue, taken before any cancer treatment. These receptors all stem from a male donor at least 60 years old with stage I squamous cell lung carcinoma.

This clone has only a few counts. The V call is TRBV11-3, the J call TRBJ2-5; no definite D call. Germline values: CDR1 SGHNT, CDR2 YENEEA. The CDR3 contains 14 residues. With 7 bases removed from V and 4 bases from J, the gap between germline ends came to 16 bases. CDR3 coding DNA: TGTGCCAGCAACTCTGGGGTGTGGGGAGAGACCCAGTACTTC. It translates to CASNSGVWGETQYF.

This clone was seen more than once but under ten times. V gene TRBV9 combines with J gene TRBJ2-4, with 11 bases that match TRBD2. Trimming took 5 bases from V and 12 from J; bases not matched to a gene: 13. Germline loops: CDR1 SGDLS, CDR2 YYNGEE. This CDR3 has 15 amino acids. As DNA, the CDR3 is TGTGCCAGCAGTGAAGGACTAGCGGGTGTTGCAACTCAGTACTTC. Protein: CASSEGLAGVATQYF.

This chain connects TRBV19 to TRBJ2-5; D uncertain. The CDR3 covers 13 residues. CDR1 is LNHDA and CDR2 is SQIVND in the germline V gene (reference sequence). Trimming removed 6 bases at V and 5 bases at J, with 13 bases between. The CDR3 spells CASRFGPGETQYF. The CDR3 nucleotides are TGTGCCAGTAGGTTTGGCCCTGGGGAGACCCAGTACTTC.

This clone is hyperexpanded (1% or more) within its sample. The V call is TRBV9, the J call TRBJ1-2; D is undetermined. V dropped 3 bases and J dropped 6 bases, with 9 bases sitting between them. Germline V gives CDR1 SGDLS, CDR2 YYNGEE. The CDR3 has 12 residues. The CDR3 is CASSGTLNGYTF. As DNA, the CDR3 is TGTGCCAGCAGCGGTACCCTCAATGGCTACACCTTC.

This clone qualifies as medium-sized (0.01 to 0.1%). The chain uses TRBV9 and TRBJ2-7; D is ambiguous. CDR3 size: 14 residues. CDR1 and CDR2 from the germline V gene are SGDLS and YYNGEE. V lost 5 bases, J lost 4 bases, and 16 bases lay in between. CDR3 sequence (DNA): TGTGCCAGCAGGAATTCCCAAATCAAATACGAGCAGTACTTC. Translation: CASRNSQIKYEQYF. The whole variable domain, remainder taken from reference TRBV9 and TRBJ2-7, is DSGVTQTPKHLITATGQRVTLRCSPRSGDLSVYWYQQSLDQGLQFLIQYYNGEERAKGNILERFSAQQFPDLHSELNLSSLELGDSALYFCASRNSQIKYEQYFGPGTRLTVT.

V usage is TRBV15 and J usage is TRBJ2-5; D perhaps matches TRBD2 (6 bases). The ends were cut back, 1 base at V and 7 bases at J, with 13 bases in the middle. This CDR3 comprises 14 residues. Germline V gives CDR1 LNHNV, CDR2 YYDKDF (reference sequence). CDR3 nucleotides: TGTGCCACCAGCAGAGTTGCGGGGAAGGCGACCCAGTACTTC. Its protein product is CATSRVAGKATQYF.

In its sample, this clone is hyperexpanded. The chain recombines TRBV6-8 with TRBJ2-1, with a tentative D call TRBD1 (5 bases). V lost 6 bases to trimming and J lost 9 bases, with 18 bases between them. The germline CDR1 and CDR2 sequences are MNHGY and SAAAGT. This CDR3 has 14 amino acids. CDR3 coding DNA: TGTGCCAGCAGAAAAACCCTCAGGGCTAGTGAGCAGTTCTTC. This encodes CASRKTLRASEQFF.

The chain recombines TRBV6-8 with TRBJ1-5; 9 bases map to TRBD1. CDR1 is MNHGY and CDR2 is SAAAGT in the germline V gene. The CDR3 has 14 amino acids. V gave up 5 bases and J gave up 5 bases; unmatched junction bases: 4. CDR3: CASSPDRGYQPQHF. Here the CDR3 DNA reads TGTGCCAGCAGTCCGGACAGGGGCTATCAGCCCCAGCATTTT.

This clone is medium-sized in the sample. The chain has TRBV11-3 and TRBJ2-7, with 11 bases lining up with TRBD2. V gave up 5 bases and J gave up 3 bases; unmatched junction bases: 3. Germline V CDR1 and CDR2: SGHNT, YENEEA. The CDR3 covers 14 residues. The CDR3 loop is CASSLLAGDYEQYF. CDR3 DNA: TGTGCCAGCAGCCTACTAGCGGGAGACTACGAGCAGTACTTC.